This passage covers 31 T cell receptor beta chains from one sample sequenced in a study of T cell clonality in common variable immunodeficiency. Produced via immunoSEQ multiplex PCR; TCRdb's table is partial and in-frame only. The sample includes about 81,000 clones, none of them occurring once. The specimen sequenced was peripheral blood mononuclear cells. All receptors derive from a person aged 18 to 69 in good health.

This clone was observed many times. From the germline J gene comes the end of the CDR3, since the read stops 3 residues before it. The rearrangement uses TRBV20-1 and TRBJ2-5, with D maybe TRBD1 (6 bases). Looked up from germline, CDR1 is DFQATT and CDR2 is SNEGSKA (reference sequence). V shed 0 bases and J shed 5 bases, with 19 bases lying between them. This CDR3 contains 16 residues. The CDR3 sequence is CSARDWGQAQGETQYF. Incomplete CDR3 DNA: TGCAGTGCTAGAGATTGGGGGCAAGCTCAGGGGGAGACC.

This clone appeared many times. The missing CDR3 end, 3 residues past where the read stops, is filled in from the germline J gene. The rearrangement links TRBV19 to TRBJ1-5, with TRBD1 identical over 7 bases. The CDR3 length is 16 residues. V shed 5 bases and J 0 bases; nucleotides not matched to a gene: 7. The germline V gene has CDR1 LNHDA and CDR2 SQIVND (reference sequence). The CDR3 region is CASSHGTVNSNQPQHF. CDR3 DNA (partial): TGTGCCAGTAGTCATGGGACAGTCAATAGCAATCAGCCC.

This clone was seen many times. The CDR3 is cut off 3 residues early in the read; its end comes from the germline J gene. The chain links TRBV7-2 to TRBJ2-3; perhaps TRBD1 as D (6 bases). Trimming removed 6 bases from V and 1 base from J, with 11 bases in between. Germline V gene lookup returns CDR1 SGHTA and CDR2 FQGNSA. The CDR3 loop spans 14 amino acids. Partial CDR3 DNA: TGTGCCAGCAGATCACGGACAGGCACAGATACG. It specifies CASRSRTGTDT. The whole CDR3 region reads CASRSRTGTDTQYF.

Ten or more counts support this clone. The read stops 3 residues short of the end of the CDR3; the missing end is completed from the germline J gene. V and J are TRBV20-1 and TRBJ2-5; a weak D match, TRBD2 (6 bases). Trimming pared 6 bases from V and 1 base from J, leaving 15 bases between. There are 14 residues in the CDR3. The germline gives CDR1 DFQATT, CDR2 SNEGSKA (reference sequence). CDR3 DNA, as far as it was read: TGCAGTGCCTACTGGGGACTTTTCCAAGAGACC. This translates into CSAYWGLFQET. Given in full, the CDR3 is CSAYWGLFQETQYF.

This clone has a count of ten or more. The read ends 3 residues before the CDR3 terminus; that terminus is restored from the germline J gene. The rearrangement uses TRBV10-3 and TRBJ1-4, with 8 bases lining up with TRBD1. CDR1 and CDR2 from the germline V gene are ENHRY and SYGVKD. With V trimmed by 3 bases and J by 3 bases, 9 bases remained unmatched. The CDR3 contains 17 residues. CDR3 DNA (partial): TGTGCCATCAGTGATTCCAGGGGGCGGTTGGCTAATGAAAAA. It yields the protein CAISDSRGRLANEK. The entire CDR3 sequence reads CAISDSRGRLANEKLFF.

This clone was seen repeatedly, ten times or more. The sequenced part of the CDR3 DNA is TGTGCCAGCAGCTTAAAGTCACGCAGGCTAAGAAACCGGTACGAG. Its translation: CASSLKSRRLRNRYE. The entire CDR3 reads CASSLKSRRLRNRYEQYF. The rearrangement links TRBV7-3 to TRBJ2-7; D not resolved. The CDR3 end falls 3 residues outside the read, so it is completed with the germline J gene. Germline values: CDR1 SGHTA, CDR2 FQGTGA. The CDR3 has 18 residues. V gave up 1 base and J gave up 4 bases, with 23 bases separating them.

This clone was picked up many times. The read halts 3 residues ahead of the CDR3 end, with the missing end drawn from the germline J gene. The J gene is TRBJ2-1, the V gene TRBV20-1; TRBD2 matches 10 bases. Trimming removed 2 bases from V and 1 base from J; junction bases left unmatched: 8. Per germline, CDR1 DFQATT and CDR2 SNEGSKA (reference sequence). CDR3 length: 17 residues. CDR3 DNA (partial): TGCAGTGCTAGAAGAGCGGGAGGGCCCGTGTCCTACAATGAG. As protein: CSARRAGGPVSYNE. The whole CDR3 reads CSARRAGGPVSYNEQFF.

This clone was picked up a small number of times. The read terminates 3 residues before the CDR3 end, so the remaining end is supplied by the germline J gene. The chain joins TRBV7-9 to TRBJ1-1; 8 nucleotides match TRBD1. Germline V gene sequence: CDR1 SEHNR, CDR2 FQNEAQ (reference sequence). Trimming at V came to 5 bases and at J to 4 bases, leaving 3 bases not matched to a gene. CDR3 length equals 13 residues. Incomplete CDR3 DNA: TGTGCCAGCAGCCCGACAGGGGCCACTGAA. This encodes CASSPTGATE. The complete CDR3 protein is CASSPTGATEAFF.

This clone was seen repeatedly, ten times or more. The covered CDR3 bases are TGTGCCAGCAGCGTTGTTGAGGGGACC. Its translation: CASSVVEGT. The whole CDR3 is CASSVVEGTQYF. The rearrangement links TRBV14 to TRBJ2-5, with D perhaps TRBD2 (5 bases). The read falls 3 residues short of the CDR3 end, and the missing part is taken from the germline J gene. The CDR3 length is 12 residues. V was pared by 5 bases and J by 7 bases, with 11 bases between. Germline values: CDR1 SGHDN, CDR2 FVKESK.

This clone was counted many times. The CDR3 end is not reached by the read, which stops 3 residues before it; the germline J gene fills it in. V gene TRBV20-1 combines with J gene TRBJ1-4, with a possible D match to TRBD1 (6 bases). V lost 6 bases and J lost 5, with 16 bases in between. The germline gives CDR1 DFQATT, CDR2 SNEGSKA (reference sequence). The CDR3 has 14 residues. The sequenced CDR3 bases are TGCAGTGCACCAGTTCCAGGACAGAATGAAAAA. Its translation: CSAPVPGQNEK. The full CDR3 reads CSAPVPGQNEKLFF.

This clone was counted ten times or more. The DNA ends 3 residues before the CDR3 does, and the rest of the CDR3 is filled in from the germline J gene. The chain recombines TRBV18 with TRBJ2-1; perhaps TRBD1 as D (6 bases). Looked up from germline, CDR1 is KGHSH and CDR2 is LQKENI. The CDR3 runs 13 residues. V lost 2 bases to trimming and J lost 8 bases, with 10 bases between them. CDR3 DNA (partial): TGTGCCAGCTCACCATTGGACAGTCATGAG. Protein: CASSPLDSHE. The whole CDR3 protein reads CASSPLDSHEQFF. Variable domain in full (rest from reference TRBV18 and TRBJ2-1): NAGVMQNPRHLVRRRGQEARLRCSPMKGHSHVYWYRQLPEEGLKFMVYLQKENIIDESGMPKERFSAEFPKEGPSILRIQQVVRGDSAAYFCASSPLDSHEQFFGPGTRLTVL.

At least ten counts were recorded for this clone. The read ends 3 residues early relative to the CDR3; the germline J gene fills the gap. This rearrangement joins TRBV5-1 to TRBJ2-7, with 7 bases aligning to TRBD1. The CDR3 is 17 residues long. Germline CDR1 is SGHRS and CDR2 is YFSETQ. V was pared by 2 bases and J by 2 bases, with 13 bases of the junction left unmatched. Incomplete CDR3 DNA: TGCGCCAGCAGCTTAATATCTCCTGGACAGGTTCCCTACGAG. Translated, it gives CASSLISPGQVPYE. In full, the CDR3 is CASSLISPGQVPYEQYF.

This clone has a count of ten or more. The read falls 3 residues short of the CDR3 end, and the missing part is taken from the germline J gene. The J gene is TRBJ2-2, the V gene TRBV5-1; tentatively, D is TRBD1 (6 bases). Germline CDR1 is SGHRS and CDR2 is YFSETQ. Trimming took 3 bases from V and 4 from J, leaving 13 bases between them. This CDR3 has 15 amino acids. The sequenced part of the CDR3 DNA is TGCGCCAGCAGCTCGGGTACAGGGAGCACCGGGGAG. Translating gives CASSSGTGSTGE. From start to end, the CDR3 is CASSSGTGSTGELFF.

Ten or more counts support this clone. The observed sequence ends 3 residues before the CDR3 terminus, with the missing tail filled in from the germline J gene. The chain carries TRBV2 and TRBJ2-5; 10 bases are shared with TRBD2. The CDR3 length is 14 residues. Unmatched junction bases numbered 5, after V lost 6 bases and J lost 4 bases. Germline CDR1 reads SNHLY; CDR2 reads FYNNEI. The CDR3 loop is CASRSGRALETQYF. The part of the CDR3 DNA that was read is TGTGCCAGCAGGAGCGGGAGGGCCCTAGAGACC.

The table lists this clone with many counts. The read comes to an end 3 residues before the CDR3 does, leaving the germline J gene to fill in the end. This chain links TRBV19 with TRBJ2-3, with D possibly being TRBD2 (5 bases). Germline values: CDR1 LNHDA, CDR2 SQIVND (reference sequence). The V end lost 3 bases, the J end lost 0 bases, and 13 bases lay between the germline ends. CDR3 length: 16 residues. CDR3 DNA (partial): TGTGCCAGTAGTATGCGCGGAGCGGCGAGCACAGATACG. Encoded protein: CASSMRGAASTDT. The complete CDR3 reads CASSMRGAASTDTQYF.

At least ten counts were recorded for this clone. The CDR3 is cut off 3 residues early in the read; its end comes from the germline J gene. The chain has TRBV4-1 and TRBJ2-1; TRBD2 matches 9 bases. V dropped 0 bases and J dropped 5; count of bases not matched to a gene: 5. Germline V gene lookup returns CDR1 MGHRA and CDR2 YSYEKL. The CDR3 contains 16 residues. The CDR3 here is CASSQDVSSGNNEQFF. Partial CDR3 DNA: TGCGCCAGCAGCCAAGATGTGTCTAGCGGGAACAATGAG.

Notes on this clone: The sequence runs out 3 residues before the end of the CDR3; the remainder is reconstructed from the germline J gene. V and J are TRBV19 and TRBJ1-1; D unclear. This CDR3 is built from 12 residues. The ends were cut back, 4 bases at V and 7 bases at J, with 10 bases in the middle. Germline CDR1 and CDR2: LNHDA and SQIVND (reference sequence). The CDR3: CASSTRGSEAFF. Partial CDR3 DNA: TGTGCCAGTAGTACCCGCGGGAGTGAA.

This clone was counted at least ten times. Read data end 3 residues before the CDR3 end; the end is taken from the germline J gene. The rearrangement uses TRBV6-2 or TRBV6-3 and TRBJ2-7; D may be TRBD1 (5 bases). This CDR3 has 11 residues. V lost 6 bases, J lost 4 bases, and 7 bases lay in between. CDR1 and CDR2 (germline): MNHEY, SVGEGT. The CDR3 bases that were read are TGTGCCAGCAGAGGGGTTTACGAG. Its translation: CASRGVYE. The full CDR3 protein reads CASRGVYEQYF.

This clone has a count of ten or more. The read falls 3 residues short of the CDR3 end, and the missing part is taken from the germline J gene. The V gene is TRBV7-9, the J gene TRBJ2-4; 7 bases match TRBD1. CDR3 length: 13 residues. Germline V gene lookup returns CDR1 SEHNR and CDR2 FQNEAQ (reference sequence). Trimming removed 3 bases from V and 6 bases from J; junction bases left unmatched: 2. The CDR3 region is CASSLAGGNIQYF. Incomplete CDR3 DNA: TGTGCCAGCAGCTTGGCAGGGGGAAACATT.

This clone was picked up many times. The CDR3 is cut off 3 residues early in the read; its end comes from the germline J gene. This chain links TRBV5-4 with TRBJ2-2; 7 nucleotides line up with TRBD2. The germline gives CDR1 SGHNT, CDR2 YYREEE (reference sequence). J lost 5 bases, V lost 0 bases, and 7 bases had no gene match. This CDR3 has 16 residues. The CDR3 region is CASSLEASGFTGELFF. Incomplete CDR3 DNA: TGTGCCAGCAGCTTGGAGGCTAGCGGATTTACCGGGGAG.

At least ten counts were recorded for this clone. Sequencing ends 3 residues short of the CDR3 end; the germline J gene provides the rest. This rearrangement joins TRBV7-9 to TRBJ2-2, with a tentative D call TRBD2 (5 bases). The V gene's germline CDR1 is SEHNR and CDR2 FQNEAQ (reference sequence). The CDR3 contains 14 residues. V was trimmed by 5 bases and J by 5 bases, leaving 12 bases between them. The CDR3: CASSPILETGELFF. Partial CDR3 DNA: TGTGCCAGCAGCCCTATACTAGAAACCGGGGAG.

This clone was detected many times. The read halts 3 residues ahead of the CDR3 end, with the missing end drawn from the germline J gene. This chain connects TRBV12-3 or TRBV12-4 to TRBJ2-3, with 7 bases identical to TRBD2. Germline trimming cut 3 bases from V and 0 bases from J; bases unmatched to any gene: 0. This CDR3 region has 14 residues. The covered CDR3 bases are TGTGCCAGCAGTTTCGGGGGGAGCACAGATACG. This sequence encodes CASSFGGSTDT. The CDR3, in full, reads CASSFGGSTDTQYF.

Points on this clone: The missing CDR3 end, 3 residues past where the read stops, is filled in from the germline J gene. The chain combines TRBV7-2 with TRBJ2-7, with TRBD2 matching over 7 bases. The CDR3 runs to 15 residues. CDR1 is SGHTA, CDR2 FQGNSA, per germline. Trimming cost V 5 bases and J 1 base; bases outside gene matches: 8. The CDR3 here is CASSLGREISYEQYF. The part of the CDR3 DNA that was read is TGTGCCAGCAGCCTAGGGCGGGAGATTTCCTACGAG.

Ten or more counts support this clone. Read sequence stops 3 residues before the CDR3 end, and the germline J gene provides the missing end. The rearrangement uses TRBV20-1 and TRBJ2-1, with a tentative D call TRBD2 (7 bases). CDR1 and CDR2 from the germline V gene are DFQATT and SNEGSKA (reference sequence). Between the trimmed V and J ends, which lost 7 bases and 3 bases, there was a span of 13 bases. There are 13 residues in the CDR3. The covered CDR3 bases are TGCAGTGGGGGGGCTAGCGGCTACAATGAG. Protein: CSGGASGYNE. The whole CDR3 reads CSGGASGYNEQFF.

This clone occurred many times. The CDR3 extends 3 residues past the end of the read, so its final part is completed from the germline J gene. The rearrangement joins TRBV19 to TRBJ2-2; D may be TRBD1 (6 bases). V lost 7 bases to trimming and J lost 3 bases, with 18 bases between them. Germline V CDR1 and CDR2: LNHDA, SQIVND (reference sequence). The CDR3 is 16 residues long. CDR3 in amino acids: CASTQSGTPYTGELFF. The part of the CDR3 DNA that was read is TGTGCCAGTACTCAATCCGGGACACCCTACACCGGGGAG.

This clone showed up many times. The DNA ends 3 residues before the CDR3 does, and the rest of the CDR3 is filled in from the germline J gene. The rearrangement joins TRBV12-3 or TRBV12-4 to TRBJ2-7; 9 nucleotides line up with TRBD1. The J segment lost 4 bases and the V segment lost 3 bases, leaving 4 bases of the junction unmatched. The CDR3 has 14 residues. Here the CDR3 reads CASSFPGTGYEQYF. Partial CDR3 DNA: TGTGCCAGCAGTTTCCCCGGGACAGGGTACGAG.

This clone was recorded many times. The CDR3 extends 3 residues past the end of the read, so its final part is completed from the germline J gene. V is TRBV28 and J is TRBJ2-7; 7 nucleotides align to TRBD1. CDR1 and CDR2 from the germline V gene are MDHEN and SYDVKM. The CDR3 contains 15 residues. With 4 bases clipped from V and 3 bases from J, the junction kept 9 bases outside the gene matches. The CDR3 sequence is CASSSPTGLLYEQYF. The CDR3 DNA, read in part, is TGTGCCAGCAGTTCCCCGACAGGGCTACTCTACGAG.

This clone came up a few times. The read terminates 3 residues ahead of where the CDR3 ends, so the germline J gene completes it. The chain combines TRBV7-9 with TRBJ2-3, with TRBD2 identical over 7 bases. With 4 bases clipped from V and 6 bases from J, the junction kept 10 bases outside the gene matches. The V gene's germline CDR1 is SEHNR and CDR2 FQNEAQ (reference sequence). The CDR3 is 15 residues long. CDR3 protein: CASSSLGGGVDTQYF. The DNA read from the CDR3 is TGTGCCAGCAGCTCCCTGGGGGGGGGAGTGGATACG.

This clone was seen many times. Read data end 3 residues before the CDR3 end; the end is taken from the germline J gene. V and J are TRBV7-2 and TRBJ2-5; D tentatively fits TRBD1 or TRBD2 (6 bases each). Trimming took off 1 base at V and 2 bases at J, with 11 bases between the two ends. This CDR3 contains 15 residues. The germline gives CDR1 SGHTA, CDR2 FQGNSA. CDR3 DNA, as far as it was read: TGTGCCAGCAGCTTAGGTGGAGGGGGTCAAGAGACC. This sequence encodes CASSLGGGGQET. Given in full, the CDR3 is CASSLGGGGQETQYF. The full variable domain, completed using reference TRBV7-2 and TRBJ2-5, is GAGVSQSPSNKVTEKGKDVELRCDPISGHTALYWYRQSLGQGLEFLIYFQGNSAPDKSGLPSDRFSAERTGGSVSTLTIQRTQQEDSAVYLCASSLGGGGQETQYFGPGTRLLVL.

This clone was detected many times. Coverage ceases 3 residues before the CDR3 finishes, and the germline J gene fills in the end. This chain links TRBV7-2 with TRBJ1-5; perhaps TRBD1 as D (5 bases). Germline CDR1 is SGHTA and CDR2 is FQGNSA. The V end was cut by 5 bases, the J end by 3 bases, with 14 bases between. The CDR3 is made up of 15 amino acids. The chain's CDR3 is CASSPHGGVNQPQHF. CDR3 bases read: TGTGCCAGCAGCCCCCACGGAGGGGTCAATCAGCCC.

This clone was picked up many times. The CDR3 end is not reached by the read, which stops 3 residues before it; the germline J gene fills it in. V usage is TRBV19 and J usage is TRBJ2-7; no firm D call. This CDR3 region has 14 residues. V shed 3 bases and J shed 3 bases, with 12 bases lying between them. The germline V gene encodes CDR1 LNHDA and CDR2 SQIVND (reference sequence). The CDR3 is CASSISTDNYEQYF. The sequenced CDR3 bases are TGTGCCAGTAGTATTTCTACCGATAACTACGAG.